This T cell receptor beta chain appears in the sequencing data of a study of vaccination effects on CD4 cells after COVID-19. Findings and caveats of the study: Pronounced clonal contraction occurred in clones induced by infection and by vaccine late after vaccination. In the study, convalescent patients were few, and early post-infection timepoints were absent.

CDR3 length: 18 residues. Trimming removed 0 bases at V and 7 bases at J, with 21 bases between. Germline V gene data show CDR1 as KGHDR and CDR2 as SFDVKD. The repertoire was sequenced with immunoSEQ multiplex PCR; TCRdb's copy has only in-frame clones and lacks some. The sample gives 20,000 to 30,000 clones, about three quarters of which show up once; less than 20% is in the top ten. Before sequencing took place, the ViraFEST assay used viral peptide pools to expand antigen-specific CD4+ T cells. Subsequent to a culture period of 10 days, CD4+ T cells were isolated. Their SARS-CoV-2 infection, verified by PCR, occurred between March and December 2020. Every well got 1.5 million to 2.5 million PBMC, which were grown with 8.5 to 10 IU/ml IL-2 and 8.5 to 10 ug/ml peptides. In the cultures, half the medium was exchanged for IL-2 medium on days 3 and 7. A word on this clone: Antigen specificity is unknown.

The chain is built from TRBV24-1 and TRBJ1-5; weak D call: TRBD1 (6 bases). This clonotype was obtained from a human donor who had a prior SARS-CoV-2 infection. The sequencing here drew on CD4+ T cells from PBMCs cultured with HCoV-NL63 spike peptides, taken before COVID-19 vaccination. As DNA, the CDR3 is TGTGCCACCAGTGATTTGCCCCGGGGGGCCAGGGGTAGACAGCCCCAGCATTTT. Translation gives CATSDLPRGARGRQPQHF.